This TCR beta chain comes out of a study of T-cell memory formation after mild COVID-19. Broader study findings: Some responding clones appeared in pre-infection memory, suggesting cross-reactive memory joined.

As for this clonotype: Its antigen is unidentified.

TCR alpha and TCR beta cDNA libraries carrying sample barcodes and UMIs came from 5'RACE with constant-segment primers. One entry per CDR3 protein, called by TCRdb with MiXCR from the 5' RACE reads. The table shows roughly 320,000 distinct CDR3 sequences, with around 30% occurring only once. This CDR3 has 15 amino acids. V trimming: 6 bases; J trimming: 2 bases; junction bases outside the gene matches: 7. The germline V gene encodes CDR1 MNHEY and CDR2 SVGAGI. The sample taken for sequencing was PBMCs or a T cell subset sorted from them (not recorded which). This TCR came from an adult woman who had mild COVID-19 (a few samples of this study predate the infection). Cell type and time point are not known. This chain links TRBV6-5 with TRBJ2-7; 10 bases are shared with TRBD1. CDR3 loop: CASRPRQGAAYEQYF. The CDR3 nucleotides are TGTGCCAGCAGGCCCCGACAGGGGGCCGCCTACGAGCAGTACTTC.